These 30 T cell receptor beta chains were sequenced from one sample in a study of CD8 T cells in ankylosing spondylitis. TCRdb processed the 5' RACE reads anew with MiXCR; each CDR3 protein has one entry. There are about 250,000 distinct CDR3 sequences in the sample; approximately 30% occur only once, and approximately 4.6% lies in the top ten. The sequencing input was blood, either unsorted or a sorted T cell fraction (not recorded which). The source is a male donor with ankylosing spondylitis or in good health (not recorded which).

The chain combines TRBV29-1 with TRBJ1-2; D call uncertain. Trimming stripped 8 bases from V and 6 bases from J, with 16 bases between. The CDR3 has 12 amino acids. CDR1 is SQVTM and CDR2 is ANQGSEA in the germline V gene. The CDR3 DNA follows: TGCAGCCCGTCGAGCTACCGCGATGGCTACACCTTC. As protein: CSPSSYRDGYTF.

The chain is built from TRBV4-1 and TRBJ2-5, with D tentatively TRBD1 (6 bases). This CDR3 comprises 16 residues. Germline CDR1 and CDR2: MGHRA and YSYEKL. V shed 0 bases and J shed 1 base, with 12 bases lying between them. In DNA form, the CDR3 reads TGCGCCAGCAGCCAAGATCAGGGGACGTCCCAAGAGACCCAGTACTTC. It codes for CASSQDQGTSQETQYF.

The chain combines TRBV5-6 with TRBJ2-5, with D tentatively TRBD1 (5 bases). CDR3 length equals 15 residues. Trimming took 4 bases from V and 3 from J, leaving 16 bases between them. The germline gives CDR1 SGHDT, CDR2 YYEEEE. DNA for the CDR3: TGTGCCAGCAGCCTGAGACAGATGGGGAAAGAGACCCAGTACTTC. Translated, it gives CASSLRQMGKETQYF.

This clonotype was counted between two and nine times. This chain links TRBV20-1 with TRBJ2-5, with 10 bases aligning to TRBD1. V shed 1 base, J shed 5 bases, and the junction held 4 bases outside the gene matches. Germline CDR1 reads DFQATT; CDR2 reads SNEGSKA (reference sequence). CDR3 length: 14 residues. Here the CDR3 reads CSARGQGAAETQYF. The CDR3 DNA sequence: TGCAGTGCTAGAGGACAGGGGGCGGCCGAGACCCAGTACTTC.

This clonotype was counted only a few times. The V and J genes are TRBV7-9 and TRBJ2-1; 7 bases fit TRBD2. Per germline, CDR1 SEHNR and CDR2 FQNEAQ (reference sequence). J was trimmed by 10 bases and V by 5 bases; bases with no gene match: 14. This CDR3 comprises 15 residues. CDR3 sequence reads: CASSLETGRGGEQFF. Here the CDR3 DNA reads TGTGCCAGCAGCCTCGAAACGGGGAGGGGAGGAGAGCAGTTCTTC. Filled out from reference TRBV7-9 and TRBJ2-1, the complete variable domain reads DTGVSQNPRHKITKRGQNVTFRCDPISEHNRLYWYRQTLGQGPEFLTYFQNEAQLEKSRLLSDRFSAERPKGSFSTLEIQRTEQGDSAMYLCASSLETGRGGEQFFGPGTRLTVL.

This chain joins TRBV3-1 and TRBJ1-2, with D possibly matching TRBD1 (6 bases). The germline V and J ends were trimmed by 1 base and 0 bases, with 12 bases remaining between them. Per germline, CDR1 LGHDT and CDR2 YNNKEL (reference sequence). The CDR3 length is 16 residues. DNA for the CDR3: TGTGCCAGCAGCCAAGTGCCGGGGGCAACTAACTATGGCTACACCTTC. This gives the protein CASSQVPGATNYGYTF.

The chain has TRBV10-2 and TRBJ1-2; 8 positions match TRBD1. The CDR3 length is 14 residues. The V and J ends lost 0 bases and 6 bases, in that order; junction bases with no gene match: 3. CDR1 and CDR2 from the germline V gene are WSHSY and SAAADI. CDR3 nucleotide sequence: TGCGCCAGCAGTGAGTCGACAGGGGAAGATGGCTACACCTTC. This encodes CASSESTGEDGYTF.

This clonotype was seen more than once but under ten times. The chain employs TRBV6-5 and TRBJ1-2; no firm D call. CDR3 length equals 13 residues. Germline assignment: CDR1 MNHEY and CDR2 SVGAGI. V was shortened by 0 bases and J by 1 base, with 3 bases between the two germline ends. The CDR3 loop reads CASSYSGNYGYTF. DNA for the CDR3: TGTGCCAGCAGTTACTCGGGTAACTATGGCTACACCTTC.

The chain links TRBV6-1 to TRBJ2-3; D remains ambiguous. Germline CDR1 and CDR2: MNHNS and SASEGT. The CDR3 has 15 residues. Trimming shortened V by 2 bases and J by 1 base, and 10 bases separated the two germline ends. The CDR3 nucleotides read TGTGCCAGCAGTGAATTGAATTTGGGCACAGATACGCAGTATTTT. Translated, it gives CASSELNLGTDTQYF.

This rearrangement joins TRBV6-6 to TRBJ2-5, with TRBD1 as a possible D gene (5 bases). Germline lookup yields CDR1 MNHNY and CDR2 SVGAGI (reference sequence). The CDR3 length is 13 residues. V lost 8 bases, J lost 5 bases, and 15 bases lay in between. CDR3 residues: CASLAGSGETQYF. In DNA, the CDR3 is TGTGCCAGCCTCGCAGGGTCCGGGGAGACCCAGTACTTC.

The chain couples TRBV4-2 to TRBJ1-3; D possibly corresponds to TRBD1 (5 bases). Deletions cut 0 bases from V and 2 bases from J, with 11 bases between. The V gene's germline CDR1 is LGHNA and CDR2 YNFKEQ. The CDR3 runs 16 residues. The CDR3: CASSQDPGPPGNTIYF. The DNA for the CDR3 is TGTGCCAGCAGCCAAGATCCAGGGCCCCCTGGAAACACCATATATTTT.

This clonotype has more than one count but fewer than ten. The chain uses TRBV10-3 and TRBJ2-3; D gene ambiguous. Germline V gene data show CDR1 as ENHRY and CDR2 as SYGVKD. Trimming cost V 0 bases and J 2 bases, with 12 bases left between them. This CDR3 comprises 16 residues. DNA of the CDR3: TGTGCCATCAGTGAGTCGTCGTCACTGATCACAGATACGCAGTATTTT. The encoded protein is CAISESSSLITDTQYF.

CDR3 DNA sequence: TGTGCCAGCAGCCTTGGGACAGGGGGCCGGGATACGCAGTATTTT. It encodes CASSLGTGGRDTQYF. The V and J genes are TRBV4-2 and TRBJ2-3, with TRBD1 matching 12 bases. Losses at the gene ends were 4 bases for V and 6 bases for J; bases not matched to a gene: 5. The CDR3 runs 15 residues. Germline CDR1 LGHNA, CDR2 YNFKEQ.

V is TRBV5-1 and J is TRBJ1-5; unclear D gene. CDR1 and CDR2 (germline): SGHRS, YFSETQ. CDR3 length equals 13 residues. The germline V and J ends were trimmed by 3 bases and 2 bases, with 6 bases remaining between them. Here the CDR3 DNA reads TGCGCCAGCAGCTGGGAGGGCAATCAGCCCCAGCATTTT. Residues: CASSWEGNQPQHF.

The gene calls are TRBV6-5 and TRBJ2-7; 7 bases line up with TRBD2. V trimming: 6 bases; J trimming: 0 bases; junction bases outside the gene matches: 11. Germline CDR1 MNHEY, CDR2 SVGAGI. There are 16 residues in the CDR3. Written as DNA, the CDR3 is TGTGCCAGCAGATTAACTAGCGACTCAAGCTCCTACGAGCAGTACTTC. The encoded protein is CASRLTSDSSSYEQYF.

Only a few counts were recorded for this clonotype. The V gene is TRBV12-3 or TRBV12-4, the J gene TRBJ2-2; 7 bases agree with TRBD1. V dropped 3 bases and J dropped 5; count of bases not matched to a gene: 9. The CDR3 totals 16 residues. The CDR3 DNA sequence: TGTGCCAGCAGTTTGCAGGCACAGGGGATAACCGGGGAGCTGTTTTTT. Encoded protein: CASSLQAQGITGELFF.

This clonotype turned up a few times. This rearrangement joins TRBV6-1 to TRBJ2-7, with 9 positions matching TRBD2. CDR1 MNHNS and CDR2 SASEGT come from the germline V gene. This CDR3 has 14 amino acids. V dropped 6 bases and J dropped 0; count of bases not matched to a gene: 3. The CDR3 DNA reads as TGTGCCAGCAGCCCTAGCGGGGCCTCCTACGAGCAGTACTTC. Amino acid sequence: CASSPSGASYEQYF.

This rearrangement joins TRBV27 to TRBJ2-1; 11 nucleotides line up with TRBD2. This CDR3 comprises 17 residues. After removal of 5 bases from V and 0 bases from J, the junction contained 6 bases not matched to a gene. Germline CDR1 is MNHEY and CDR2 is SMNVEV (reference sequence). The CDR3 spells CASSPLTSGASYNEQFF. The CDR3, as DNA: TGTGCCAGCAGTCCCCTGACTAGCGGGGCCTCCTACAATGAGCAGTTCTTC.

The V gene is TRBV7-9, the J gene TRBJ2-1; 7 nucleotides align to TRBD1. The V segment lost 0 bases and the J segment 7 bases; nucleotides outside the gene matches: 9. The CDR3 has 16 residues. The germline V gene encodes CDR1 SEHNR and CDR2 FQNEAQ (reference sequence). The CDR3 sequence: CASSLATGPTGNEQFF. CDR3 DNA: TGTGCCAGCAGCTTAGCGACAGGGCCCACGGGTAATGAGCAGTTCTTC.

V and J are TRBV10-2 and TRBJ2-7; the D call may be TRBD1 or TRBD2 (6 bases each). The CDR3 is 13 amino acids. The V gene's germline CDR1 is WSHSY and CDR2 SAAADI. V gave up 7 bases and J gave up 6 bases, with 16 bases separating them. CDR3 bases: TGCGCCAGCAAAAGGGGGGAAGGAACCGAGCAGTACTTC. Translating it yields CASKRGEGTEQYF.

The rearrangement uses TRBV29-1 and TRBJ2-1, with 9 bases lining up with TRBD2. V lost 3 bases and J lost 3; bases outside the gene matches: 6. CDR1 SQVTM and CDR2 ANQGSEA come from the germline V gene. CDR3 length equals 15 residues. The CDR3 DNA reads TGCAGCGTTGAGAGGTTTAGCGGGGGCTACAATGAGCAGTTCTTC. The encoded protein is CSVERFSGGYNEQFF.

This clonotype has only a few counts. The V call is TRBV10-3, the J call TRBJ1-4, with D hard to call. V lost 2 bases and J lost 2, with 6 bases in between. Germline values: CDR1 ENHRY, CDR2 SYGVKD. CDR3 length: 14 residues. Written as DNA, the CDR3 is TGTGCCATCAGTGAGGAGGGTACTAATGAAAAACTGTTTTTT. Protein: CAISEEGTNEKLFF.

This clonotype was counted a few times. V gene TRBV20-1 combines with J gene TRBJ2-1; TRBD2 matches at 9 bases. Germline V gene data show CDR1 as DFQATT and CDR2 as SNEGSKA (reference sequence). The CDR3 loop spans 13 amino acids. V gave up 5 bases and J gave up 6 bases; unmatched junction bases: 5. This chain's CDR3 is CSAGTSNPNEQFF. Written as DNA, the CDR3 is TGCAGTGCTGGGACTAGCAACCCCAATGAGCAGTTCTTC.

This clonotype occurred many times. The CDR3 loop reads CSAPPGPSTDTQYF. CDR3 nucleotides: TGCAGTGCTCCACCGGGACCGAGCACAGATACGCAGTATTTT. The chain has TRBV20-1 and TRBJ2-3; tentatively, D is TRBD1 or TRBD2 (5 bases each). The ends were cut back, 5 bases at V and 0 bases at J, with 12 bases in the middle. The CDR3 runs to 14 residues. Germline CDR1 is DFQATT and CDR2 is SNEGSKA (reference sequence).

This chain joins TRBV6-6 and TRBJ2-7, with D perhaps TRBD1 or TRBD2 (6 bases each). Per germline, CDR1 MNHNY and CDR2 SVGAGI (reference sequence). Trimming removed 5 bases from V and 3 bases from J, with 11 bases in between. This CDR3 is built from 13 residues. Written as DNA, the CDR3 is TGTGCCAGCAGTCAAGGGGGGCTCTACGAGCAGTACTTC. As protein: CASSQGGLYEQYF.

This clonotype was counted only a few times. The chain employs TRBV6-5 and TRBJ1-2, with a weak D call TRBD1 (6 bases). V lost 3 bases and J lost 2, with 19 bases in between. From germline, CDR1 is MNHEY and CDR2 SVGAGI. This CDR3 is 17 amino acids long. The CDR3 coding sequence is TGTGCCAGCAGTTATGAGAATCCGGGACAACCAAACTATGGCTACACCTTC. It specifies CASSYENPGQPNYGYTF.

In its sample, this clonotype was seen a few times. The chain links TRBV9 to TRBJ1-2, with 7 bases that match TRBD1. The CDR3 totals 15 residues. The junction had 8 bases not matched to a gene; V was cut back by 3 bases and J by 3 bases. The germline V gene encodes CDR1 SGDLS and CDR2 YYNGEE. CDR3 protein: CASSERRDSYYGYTF. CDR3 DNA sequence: TGTGCCAGCAGCGAGAGAAGGGACAGCTACTATGGCTACACCTTC.

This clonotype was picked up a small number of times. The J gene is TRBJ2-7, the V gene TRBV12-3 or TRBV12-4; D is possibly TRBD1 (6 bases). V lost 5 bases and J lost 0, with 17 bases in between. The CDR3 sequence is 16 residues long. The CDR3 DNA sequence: TGTGCCAGCAGTCGCTCTGGGGGCAGGCGCTCCTACGAGCAGTACTTC. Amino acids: CASSRSGGRRSYEQYF.

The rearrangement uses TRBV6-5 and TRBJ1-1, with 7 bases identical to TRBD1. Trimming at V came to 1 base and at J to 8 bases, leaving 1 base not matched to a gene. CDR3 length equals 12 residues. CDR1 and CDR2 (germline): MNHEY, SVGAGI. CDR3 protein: CASSYLQGEAFF. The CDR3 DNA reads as TGTGCCAGCAGTTACTTACAGGGGGAAGCTTTCTTT.

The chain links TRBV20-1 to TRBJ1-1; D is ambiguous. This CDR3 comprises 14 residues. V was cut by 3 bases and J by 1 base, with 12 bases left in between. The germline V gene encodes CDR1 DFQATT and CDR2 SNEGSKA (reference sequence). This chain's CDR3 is CSARPGAQNTEAFF. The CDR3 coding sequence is TGCAGTGCTAGGCCAGGCGCTCAGAACACTGAAGCTTTCTTT.